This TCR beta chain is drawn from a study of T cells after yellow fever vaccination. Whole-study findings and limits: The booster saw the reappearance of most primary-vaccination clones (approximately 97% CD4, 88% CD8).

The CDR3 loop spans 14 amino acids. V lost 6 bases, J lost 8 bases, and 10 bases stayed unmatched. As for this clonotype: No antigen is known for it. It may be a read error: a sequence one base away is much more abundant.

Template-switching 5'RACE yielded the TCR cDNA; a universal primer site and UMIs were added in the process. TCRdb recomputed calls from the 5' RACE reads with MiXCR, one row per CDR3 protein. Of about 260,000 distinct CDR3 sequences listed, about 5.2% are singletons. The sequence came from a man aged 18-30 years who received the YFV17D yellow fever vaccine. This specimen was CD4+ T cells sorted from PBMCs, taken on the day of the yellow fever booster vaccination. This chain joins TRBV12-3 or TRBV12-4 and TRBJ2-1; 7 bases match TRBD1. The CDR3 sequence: CASRPGQTNYEQFF. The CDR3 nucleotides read TGTGCCAGCAGACCGGGACAGACCAACTATGAGCAGTTCTTC.